The 7 T cell receptor beta chains below all came from one sample that was sequenced in a study of cytomegalovirus exposure and HLA in healthy donors. Researchers ran the PCR with 60 Vbeta and 13 Jbeta primers. TCRdb's copy holds only in-frame clones and misses some; the assay was immunoSEQ multiplex PCR. The table has 150,000 to 200,000 clones, more than 70% seen once. Sequenced input: PBMCs. All receptors come from a girl between 5 and 17 years old in good health and CMV-seropositive.

The V call is TRBV5-1, the J call TRBJ1-1, with D perhaps TRBD1 (6 bases). Trimming stripped 2 bases from V and 10 bases from J, with 15 bases between. The V gene's germline CDR1 is SGHRS and CDR2 YFSETQ. CDR3 length: 13 residues. The CDR3 is CASSLGVGGVAFF. The CDR3 region has the DNA TGCGCCAGCAGCTTAGGGGTAGGGGGGGTAGCTTTCTTT.

The CDR3 region is CASSLEVAPGIYGYTF. The CDR3 DNA reads TGTGCCAGCAGCTTGGAGGTGGCCCCGGGAATCTATGGCTACACCTTC. The genes are TRBV5-4 and TRBJ1-2; no reliable D call. The CDR3 length is 16 residues. The germline V gene encodes CDR1 SGHNT and CDR2 YYREEE (reference sequence). V lost 0 bases and J lost 4, with 16 bases in between.

This clone was seen only a few times. This sample also contains other DNA sequences that code for the same CDR3. The chain recombines TRBV5-1 with TRBJ2-1; no firm D call. The CDR3 is made up of 15 amino acids. CDR1 and CDR2 (germline): SGHRS, YFSETQ. V was shortened by 4 bases and J by 0 bases, with 11 bases between the two germline ends. The CDR3 spells CASSPRLSSYNEQFF. CDR3 DNA sequence: TGCGCCAGCAGCCCGCGGCTCAGCTCCTACAATGAGCAGTTCTTC.

This chain connects TRBV4-3 to TRBJ1-3; D call uncertain. This CDR3 spans 15 amino acids. The germline V gene has CDR1 LGHNA and CDR2 YSLEER. Deletions cut 4 bases from V and 0 bases from J, with 10 bases between. CDR3 coding DNA: TGCGCCAGCAGCCTACAGTTCGTCTCTGGAAACACCATATATTTT. Protein sequence: CASSLQFVSGNTIYF.

There are a few counts of this clone. This chain joins TRBV4-2 and TRBJ1-5, with D possibly being TRBD1 (5 bases). The CDR3 has 15 amino acids. V was shortened by 4 bases and J by 1 base, with 11 bases between the two germline ends. From germline, CDR1 is LGHNA and CDR2 YNFKEQ. CDR3 region: CASSLEDRSNQPQHF. DNA of the CDR3: TGTGCCAGCAGCCTGGAAGACAGAAGCAATCAGCCCCAGCATTTT.

V gene TRBV5-1 combines with J gene TRBJ2-7; 9 bases align to TRBD2. This CDR3 contains 18 residues. CDR1 and CDR2 (germline): SGHRS, YFSETQ. Losses at the gene ends were 4 bases for V and 6 bases for J; bases not matched to a gene: 20. The DNA of the CDR3 is TGCGCCAGCAGCCCAAGTAGCGGGAGAGGCCAACGAGGTAGCGAGCAGTACTTC. It encodes CASSPSSGRGQRGSEQYF.

The V and J genes are TRBV6-5 and TRBJ1-2; perhaps TRBD1 as D (5 bases). This CDR3 region has 14 residues. The germline CDR1 and CDR2 sequences are MNHEY and SVGAGI. With 2 bases removed from V and 5 bases from J, the gap between germline ends came to 12 bases. CDR3 in DNA: TGTGCCAGCAGTTACGTCCAGGGAGGATATGGCTACACCTTC. This gives the protein CASSYVQGGYGYTF.